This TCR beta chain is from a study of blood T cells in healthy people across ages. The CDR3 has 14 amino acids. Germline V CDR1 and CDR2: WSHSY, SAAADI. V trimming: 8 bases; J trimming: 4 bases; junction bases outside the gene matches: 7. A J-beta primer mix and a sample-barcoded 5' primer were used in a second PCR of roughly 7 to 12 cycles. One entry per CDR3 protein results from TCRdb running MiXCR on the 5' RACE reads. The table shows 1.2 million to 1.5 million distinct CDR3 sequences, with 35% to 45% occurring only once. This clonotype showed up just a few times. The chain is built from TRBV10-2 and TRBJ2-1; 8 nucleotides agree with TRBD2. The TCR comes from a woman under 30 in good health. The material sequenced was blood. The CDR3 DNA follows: TGCGCCAGCCGTAGACTAGCGCCTTACAATGAGCAGTTCTTC. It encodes CASRRLAPYNEQFF.